Sequencing of this T cell receptor (beta chain) was carried out in a study of T-cell reconstitution after alpha-beta-depleted transplantation in children. Study-wide results and limits: Reported findings indicate that, about two months after transplant, alpha-beta T cells came from several hundred expanded clones, which were derived from non-depleted graft cells. T-cell counts and diversity at one year following transplant were attributed mainly to newly produced T cells.

This CDR3 has 16 residues. The germline gives CDR1 LGHNA, CDR2 YNFKEQ. V shed 4 bases and J 0 bases; nucleotides not matched to a gene: 5. A library of TCRbeta sequences, prepared with unique molecular identifiers, was generated. From the PCR reads, TCRdb called clonotypes with MiXCR, one entry per CDR3 protein. The data hold about 29,000 distinct CDR3 sequences, with under 7% observed a single time. This clonotype was seen at least ten times. Its specificity is unknown. This clonotype was obtained from a male patient between 10 and 17 years old who had a stem cell transplant for acute myeloid leukemia, so the T cells may come from the graft donor. The chain combines TRBV4-2 with TRBJ2-3, with 9 bases identical to TRBD2. The sequencing here drew on PBMCs, mostly from graft donor cells, taken 180 days after TCRalphabeta/CD19-depleted stem cell transplant. This CDR3 reads CASSRHSGSSTDTQYF. The CDR3 DNA sequence: TGTGCCAGCAGCCGCCATAGCGGGAGCAGCACAGATACGCAGTATTTT.